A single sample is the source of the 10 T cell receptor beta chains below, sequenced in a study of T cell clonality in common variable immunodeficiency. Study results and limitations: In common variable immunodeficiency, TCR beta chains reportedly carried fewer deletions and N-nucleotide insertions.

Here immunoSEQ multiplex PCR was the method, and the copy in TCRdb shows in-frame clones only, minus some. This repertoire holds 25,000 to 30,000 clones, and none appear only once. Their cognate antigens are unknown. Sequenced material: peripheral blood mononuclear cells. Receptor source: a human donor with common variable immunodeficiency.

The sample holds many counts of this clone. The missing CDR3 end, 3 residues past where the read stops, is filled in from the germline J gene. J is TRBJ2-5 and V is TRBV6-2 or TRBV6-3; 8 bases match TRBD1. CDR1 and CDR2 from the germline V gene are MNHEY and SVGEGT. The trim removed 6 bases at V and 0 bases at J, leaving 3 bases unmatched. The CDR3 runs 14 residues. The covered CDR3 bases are TGTGCCAGCAGGGACAGGGAGTACCAAGAGACC. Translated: CASRDREYQET. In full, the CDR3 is CASRDREYQETQYF.

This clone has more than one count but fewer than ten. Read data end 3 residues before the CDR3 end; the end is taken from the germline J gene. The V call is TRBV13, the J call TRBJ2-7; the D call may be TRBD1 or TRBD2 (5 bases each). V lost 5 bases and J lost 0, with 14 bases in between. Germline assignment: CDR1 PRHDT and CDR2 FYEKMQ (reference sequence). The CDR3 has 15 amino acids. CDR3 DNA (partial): TGTGCCAGCAGCCACACAGGTGGAGGCTCCTACGAG. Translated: CASSHTGGGSYE. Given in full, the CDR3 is CASSHTGGGSYEQYF.

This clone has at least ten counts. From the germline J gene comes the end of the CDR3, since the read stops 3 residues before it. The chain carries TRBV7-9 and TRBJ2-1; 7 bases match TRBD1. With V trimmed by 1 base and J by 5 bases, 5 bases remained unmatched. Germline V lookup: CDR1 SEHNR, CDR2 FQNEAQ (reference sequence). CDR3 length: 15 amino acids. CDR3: CASSLGQGFNNEQFF. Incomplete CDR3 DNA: TGTGCCAGCAGCTTAGGACAGGGTTTCAACAATGAG.

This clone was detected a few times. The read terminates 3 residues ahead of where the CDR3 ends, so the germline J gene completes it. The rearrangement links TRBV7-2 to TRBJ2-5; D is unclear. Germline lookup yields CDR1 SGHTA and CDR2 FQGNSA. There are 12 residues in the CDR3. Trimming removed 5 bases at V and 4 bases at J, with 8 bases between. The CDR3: CASSPQGETQYF. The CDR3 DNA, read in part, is TGTGCCAGCAGCCCCCAAGGAGAGACC.

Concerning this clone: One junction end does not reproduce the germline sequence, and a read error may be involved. The CDR3 loop reads CASGDSSTKEKLFF. CDR3 DNA, as far as it was read: TGTGCCAGCGGAGACAGTTCAACTAAGGAAAAA. The chain joins TRBV6-2 or TRBV6-3 to TRBJ1-4; D perhaps matches TRBD1 (5 bases). The read stops 3 residues short of the end of the CDR3; the missing end is completed from the germline J gene. The CDR3 length is 14 residues. Germline V gene data show CDR1 as MNHEY and CDR2 as SVGEGT.

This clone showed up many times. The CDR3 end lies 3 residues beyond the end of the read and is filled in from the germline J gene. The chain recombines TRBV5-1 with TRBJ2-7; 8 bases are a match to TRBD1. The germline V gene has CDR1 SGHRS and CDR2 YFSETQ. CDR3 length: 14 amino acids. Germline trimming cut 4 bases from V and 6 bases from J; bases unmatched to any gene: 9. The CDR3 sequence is CASSTRTGFSEQYF. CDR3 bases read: TGCGCCAGCAGCACCCGGACAGGGTTTTCCGAG.

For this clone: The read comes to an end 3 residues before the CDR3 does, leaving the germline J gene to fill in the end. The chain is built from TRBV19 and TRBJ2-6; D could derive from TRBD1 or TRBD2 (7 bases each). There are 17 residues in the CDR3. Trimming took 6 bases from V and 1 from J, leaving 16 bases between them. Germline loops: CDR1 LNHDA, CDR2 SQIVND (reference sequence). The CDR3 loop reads CASRGRGRESGANVLTF. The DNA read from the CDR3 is TGTGCCAGTAGGGGGAGGGGGCGCGAGTCTGGGGCCAACGTC.

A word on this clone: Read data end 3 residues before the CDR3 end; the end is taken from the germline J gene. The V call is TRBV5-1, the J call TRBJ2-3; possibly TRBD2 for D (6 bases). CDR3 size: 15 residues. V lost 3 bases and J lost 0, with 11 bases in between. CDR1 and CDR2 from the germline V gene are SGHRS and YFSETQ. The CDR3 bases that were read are TGCGCCAGCAGCTCGCGGGGATTTAGCACAGATACG. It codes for CASSSRGFSTDT. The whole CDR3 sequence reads CASSSRGFSTDTQYF.

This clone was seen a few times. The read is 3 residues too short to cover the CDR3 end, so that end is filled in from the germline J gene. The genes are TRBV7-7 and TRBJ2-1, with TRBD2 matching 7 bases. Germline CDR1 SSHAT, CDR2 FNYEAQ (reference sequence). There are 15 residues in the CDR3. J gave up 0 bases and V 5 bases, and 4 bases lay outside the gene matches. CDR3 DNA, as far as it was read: TGTGCCAGCAGCAACGGGGGGACCTCCTACAATGAG. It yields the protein CASSNGGTSYNE. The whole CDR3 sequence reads CASSNGGTSYNEQFF.

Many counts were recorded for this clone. The covered CDR3 bases are TGTGCCAGCAGTCTCGGACTGATAGCGAGAGACAATGAG. Protein product: CASSLGLIARDNE. The entire CDR3 sequence reads CASSLGLIARDNEQFF. The gene calls are TRBV6-2 or TRBV6-3 and TRBJ2-1; maybe TRBD2 (5 bases). The read finishes 3 residues shy of the CDR3 end, and the germline J gene is used to complete it. CDR3 length: 16 residues. V was shortened by 5 bases and J by 5 bases, with 19 bases between the two germline ends. CDR1 MNHEY and CDR2 SVGEGT come from the germline V gene.